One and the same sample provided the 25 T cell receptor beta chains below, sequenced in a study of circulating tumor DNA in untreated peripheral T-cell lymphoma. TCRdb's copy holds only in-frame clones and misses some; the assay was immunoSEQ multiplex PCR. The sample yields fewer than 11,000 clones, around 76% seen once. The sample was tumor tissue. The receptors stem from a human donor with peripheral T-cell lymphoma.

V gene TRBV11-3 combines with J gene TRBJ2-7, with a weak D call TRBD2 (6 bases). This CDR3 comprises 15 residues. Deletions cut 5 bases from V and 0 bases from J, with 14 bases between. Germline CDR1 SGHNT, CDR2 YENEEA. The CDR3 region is CASSPWSGPSYEQYF. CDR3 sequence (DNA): TGTGCCAGCAGCCCCTGGAGCGGGCCCTCCTACGAGCAGTACTTC.

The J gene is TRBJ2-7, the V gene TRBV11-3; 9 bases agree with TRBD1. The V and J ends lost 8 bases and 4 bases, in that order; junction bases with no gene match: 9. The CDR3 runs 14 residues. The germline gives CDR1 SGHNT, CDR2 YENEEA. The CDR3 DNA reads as TGTGCCAGCGGGACCGGGACAGGGCTTTACGAGCAGTACTTC. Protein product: CASGTGTGLYEQYF. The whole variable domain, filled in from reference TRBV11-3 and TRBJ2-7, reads EAGVVQSPRYKIIEKKQPVAFWCNPISGHNTLYWYLQNLGQGPELLIRYENEEAVDDSQLPKDRFSAERLKGVDSTLKIQPAELGDSAVYLCASGTGTGLYEQYFGPGTRLTVT.

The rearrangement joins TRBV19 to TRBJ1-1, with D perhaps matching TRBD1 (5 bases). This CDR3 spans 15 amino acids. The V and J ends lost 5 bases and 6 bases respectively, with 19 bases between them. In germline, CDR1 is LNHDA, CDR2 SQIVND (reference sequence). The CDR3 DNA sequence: TGTGCCAGTAGTGCGCCCGCGACAGTTTTCCCTGAAGCTTTCTTT. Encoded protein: CASSAPATVFPEAFF.

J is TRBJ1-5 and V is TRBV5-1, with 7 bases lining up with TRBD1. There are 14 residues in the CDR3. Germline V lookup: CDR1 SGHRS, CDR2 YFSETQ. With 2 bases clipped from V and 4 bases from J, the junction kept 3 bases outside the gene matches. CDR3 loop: CASSFGQANQPQHF. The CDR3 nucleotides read TGCGCCAGCAGCTTCGGACAGGCAAATCAGCCCCAGCATTTT. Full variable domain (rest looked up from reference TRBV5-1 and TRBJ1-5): KAGVTQTPRYLIKTRGQQVTLSCSPISGHRSVSWYQQTPGQGLQFLFEYFSETQRNKGNFPGRFSGRQFSNSRSEMNVSTLELGDSALYLCASSFGQANQPQHFGDGTRLSIL.

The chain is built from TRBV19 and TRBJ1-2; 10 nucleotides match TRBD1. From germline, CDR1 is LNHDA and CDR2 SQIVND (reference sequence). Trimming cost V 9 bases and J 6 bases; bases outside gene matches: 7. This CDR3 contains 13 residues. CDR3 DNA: TGTGCCAGCAGGGACAGGGGAACACATGGCTACACCTTC. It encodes CASRDRGTHGYTF.

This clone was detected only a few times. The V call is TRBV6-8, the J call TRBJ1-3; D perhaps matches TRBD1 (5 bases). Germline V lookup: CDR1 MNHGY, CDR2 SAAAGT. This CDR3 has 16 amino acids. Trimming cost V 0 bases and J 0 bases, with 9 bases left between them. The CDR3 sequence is CASSYSRQNSGNTIYF. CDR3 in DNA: TGTGCCAGCAGTTACTCCCGACAGAACTCTGGAAACACCATATATTTT.

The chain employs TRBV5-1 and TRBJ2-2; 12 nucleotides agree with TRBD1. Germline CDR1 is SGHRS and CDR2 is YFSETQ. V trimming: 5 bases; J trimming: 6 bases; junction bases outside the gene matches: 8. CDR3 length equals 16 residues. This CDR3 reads CASSLMGQGAAGELFF. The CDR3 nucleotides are TGCGCCAGCAGTCTTATGGGACAGGGGGCGGCCGGGGAGCTGTTTTTT.

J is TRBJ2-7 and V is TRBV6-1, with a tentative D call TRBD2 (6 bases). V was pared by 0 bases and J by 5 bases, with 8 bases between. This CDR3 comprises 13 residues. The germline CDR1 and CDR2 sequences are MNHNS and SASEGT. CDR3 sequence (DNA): TGTGCCAGCAGTGAAGCCCGCGGGGACGAGCAGTACTTC. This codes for CASSEARGDEQYF.

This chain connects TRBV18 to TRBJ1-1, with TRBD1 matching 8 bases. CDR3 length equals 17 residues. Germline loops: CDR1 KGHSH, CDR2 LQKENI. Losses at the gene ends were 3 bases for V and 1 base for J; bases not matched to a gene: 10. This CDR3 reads CASSPQPPGGANTEAFF. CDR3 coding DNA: TGTGCCAGCTCACCCCAGCCCCCAGGGGGCGCGAACACTGAAGCTTTCTTT.

As DNA, the CDR3 is TGCGCCAGCAGCCCCGCTGGGGGGGACTATGGCTACACCTTC. Translated: CASSPAGGDYGYTF. This chain connects TRBV5-1 to TRBJ1-2, with a possible D match to TRBD1 (5 bases). The CDR3 covers 14 residues. V was clipped by 4 bases and J by 3 bases, with 13 bases between them. CDR1 and CDR2 from the germline V gene are SGHRS and YFSETQ.

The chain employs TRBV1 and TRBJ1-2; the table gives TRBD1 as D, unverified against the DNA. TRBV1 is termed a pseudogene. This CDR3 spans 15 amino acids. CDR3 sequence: CASSPADRGFYGYTF. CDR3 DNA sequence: TGCGCCAGCAGCCCCGCGGACAGGGGGTTCTATGGCTACACCTTC.

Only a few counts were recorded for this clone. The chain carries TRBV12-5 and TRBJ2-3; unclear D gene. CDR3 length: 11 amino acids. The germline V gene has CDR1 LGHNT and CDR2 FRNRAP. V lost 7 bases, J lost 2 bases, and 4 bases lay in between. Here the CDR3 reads CASADTDTQYF. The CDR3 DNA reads TGTGCTAGTGCCGACACAGATACGCAGTATTTT.

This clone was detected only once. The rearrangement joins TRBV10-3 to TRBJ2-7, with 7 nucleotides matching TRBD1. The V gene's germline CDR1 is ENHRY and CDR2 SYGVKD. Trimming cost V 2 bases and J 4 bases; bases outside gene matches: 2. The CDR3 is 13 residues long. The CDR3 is CAISEGQVYEQYF. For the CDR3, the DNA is TGTGCCATCAGTGAGGGACAGGTTTACGAGCAGTACTTC.

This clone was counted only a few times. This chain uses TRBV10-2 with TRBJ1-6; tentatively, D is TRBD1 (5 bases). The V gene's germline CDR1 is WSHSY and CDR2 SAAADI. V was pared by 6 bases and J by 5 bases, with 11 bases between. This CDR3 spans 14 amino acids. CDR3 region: CASRLGPDNSPLHF. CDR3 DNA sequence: TGCGCCAGCAGGTTGGGACCGGATAATTCACCCCTCCACTTT.

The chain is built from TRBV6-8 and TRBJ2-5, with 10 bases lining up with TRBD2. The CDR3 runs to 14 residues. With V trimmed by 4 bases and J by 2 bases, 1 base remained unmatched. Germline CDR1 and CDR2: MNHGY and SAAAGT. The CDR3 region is CASSWGLAQETQYF. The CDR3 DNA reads TGTGCCAGCAGTTGGGGACTAGCGCAAGAGACCCAGTACTTC.

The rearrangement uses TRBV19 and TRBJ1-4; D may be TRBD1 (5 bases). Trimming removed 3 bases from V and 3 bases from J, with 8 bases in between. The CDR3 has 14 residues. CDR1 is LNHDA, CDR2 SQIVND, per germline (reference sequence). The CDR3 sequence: CASSMWGANEKLFF. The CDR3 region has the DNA TGTGCCAGTAGTATGTGGGGGGCTAATGAAAAACTGTTTTTT. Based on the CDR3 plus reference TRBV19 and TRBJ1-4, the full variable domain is DGGITQSPKYLFRKEGQNVTLSCEQNLNHDAMYWYRQDPGQGLRLIYYSQIVNDFQKGDIAEGYSVSREKKESFPLTVTSAQKNPTAFYLCASSMWGANEKLFFGSGTQLSVL.

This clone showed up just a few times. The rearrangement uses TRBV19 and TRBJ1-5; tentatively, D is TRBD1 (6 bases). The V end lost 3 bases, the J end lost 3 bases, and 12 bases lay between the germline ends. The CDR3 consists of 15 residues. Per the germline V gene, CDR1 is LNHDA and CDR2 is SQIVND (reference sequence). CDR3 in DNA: TGTGCCAGTAGTATTCAGGGGACGGTCAATCAGCCCCAGCATTTT. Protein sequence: CASSIQGTVNQPQHF.

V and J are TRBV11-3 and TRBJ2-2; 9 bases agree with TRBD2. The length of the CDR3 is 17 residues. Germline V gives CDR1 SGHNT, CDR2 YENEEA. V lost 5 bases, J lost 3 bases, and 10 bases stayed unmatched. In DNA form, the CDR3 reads TGTGCCAGCAGCCCAACGGCGGGACTAGCATACACCGGGGAGCTGTTTTTT. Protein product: CASSPTAGLAYTGELFF.

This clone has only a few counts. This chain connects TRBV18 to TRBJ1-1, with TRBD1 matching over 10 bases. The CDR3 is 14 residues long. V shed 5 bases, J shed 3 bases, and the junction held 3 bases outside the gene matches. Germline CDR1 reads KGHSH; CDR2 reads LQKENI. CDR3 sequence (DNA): TGTGCCAGCTCAGGACAGGGGGGAGACACTGAAGCTTTCTTT. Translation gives CASSGQGGDTEAFF.

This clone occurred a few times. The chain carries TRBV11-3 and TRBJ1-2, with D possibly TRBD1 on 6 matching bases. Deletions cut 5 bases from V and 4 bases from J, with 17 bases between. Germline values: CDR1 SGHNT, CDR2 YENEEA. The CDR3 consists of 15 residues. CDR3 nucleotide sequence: TGTGCCAGCAGCCCAGTAGGGCAGGGGATCTATGGCTACACCTTC. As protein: CASSPVGQGIYGYTF. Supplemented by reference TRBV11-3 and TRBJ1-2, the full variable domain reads EAGVVQSPRYKIIEKKQPVAFWCNPISGHNTLYWYLQNLGQGPELLIRYENEEAVDDSQLPKDRFSAERLKGVDSTLKIQPAELGDSAVYLCASSPVGQGIYGYTFGSGTRLTVV.

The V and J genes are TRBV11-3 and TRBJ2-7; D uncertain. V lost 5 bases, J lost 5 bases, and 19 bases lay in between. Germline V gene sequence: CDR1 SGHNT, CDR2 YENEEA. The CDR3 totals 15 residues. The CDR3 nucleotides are TGTGCCAGCAGCCCACTCCAGTTATCAGGCGACGAGCAGTACTTC. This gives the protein CASSPLQLSGDEQYF.

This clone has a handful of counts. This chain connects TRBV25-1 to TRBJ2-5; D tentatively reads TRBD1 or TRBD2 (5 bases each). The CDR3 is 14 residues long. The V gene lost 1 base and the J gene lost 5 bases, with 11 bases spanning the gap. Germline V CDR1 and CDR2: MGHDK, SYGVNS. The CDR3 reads CASSESGTRETQYF. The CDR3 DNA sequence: TGTGCCAGCAGTGAATCGGGGACCCGGGAGACCCAGTACTTC.

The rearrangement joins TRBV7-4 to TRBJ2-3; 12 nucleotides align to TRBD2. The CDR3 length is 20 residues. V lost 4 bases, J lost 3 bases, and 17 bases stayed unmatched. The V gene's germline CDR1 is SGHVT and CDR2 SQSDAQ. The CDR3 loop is CASSSRPRTSGEPWTDTQYF. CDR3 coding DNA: TGTGCCAGCAGCTCGAGACCCCGGACTAGCGGGGAACCTTGGACAGATACGCAGTATTTT.

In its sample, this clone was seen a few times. The CDR3 is CASRPTGSEEQYF. Written as DNA, the CDR3 is TGCGCCAGCAGGCCAACAGGGTCGGAAGAGCAGTACTTC. The chain employs TRBV10-1 and TRBJ2-7, with D maybe TRBD1 (6 bases). V dropped 6 bases and J dropped 7 bases, with 16 bases sitting between them. The CDR3 sequence is 13 residues long. Germline V CDR1 and CDR2: WNHNN, SYGVQD (reference sequence).

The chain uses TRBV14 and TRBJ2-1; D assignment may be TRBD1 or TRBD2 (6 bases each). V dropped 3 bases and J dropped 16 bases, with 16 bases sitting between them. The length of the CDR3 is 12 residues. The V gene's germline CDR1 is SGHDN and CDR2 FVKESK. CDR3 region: CASSHGAGQRFF. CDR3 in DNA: TGTGCCAGCAGCCATGGGGCGGGACAAAGATTCTTC.